This T cell receptor beta chain was obtained from a study of T cell responses to AZD1222 COVID-19 vaccine. General study results and limits: Spike as a whole was targeted by vaccine-associated CD4 TCRs, dominant at 160-218 and 743-854. Reportedly, close to half of spike-specific TCRs are directed against unmutated variant regions. Clonal diversity was possibly underestimated; the donors were predominantly white British and more often female. The repertoires were collected only after the peak T cell response.

This table comes from immunoSEQ multiplex PCR, and its TCRdb copy is limited to in-frame clones, with some not included. This table has about 140,000 clones, 80% to 95% appearing once. Regarding this clone: What it binds is unknown.

Germline CDR1 is LNHDA and CDR2 is SQIVND (reference sequence). V gave up 6 bases and J gave up 4 bases; unmatched junction bases: 11. This CDR3 is 15 amino acids long. Sequenced here: peripheral blood, sampled 28 days after the second AZD1222 dose. The clonotype was recovered from an adult who received the AZD1222 COVID-19 vaccine. The chain uses TRBV19 and TRBJ1-1; 7 positions agree with TRBD1. The CDR3 DNA reads TGTGCCAGTAGGTTAACGGGACAGAGGGGCACTGAAGCTTTCTTT. It encodes CASRLTGQRGTEAFF.